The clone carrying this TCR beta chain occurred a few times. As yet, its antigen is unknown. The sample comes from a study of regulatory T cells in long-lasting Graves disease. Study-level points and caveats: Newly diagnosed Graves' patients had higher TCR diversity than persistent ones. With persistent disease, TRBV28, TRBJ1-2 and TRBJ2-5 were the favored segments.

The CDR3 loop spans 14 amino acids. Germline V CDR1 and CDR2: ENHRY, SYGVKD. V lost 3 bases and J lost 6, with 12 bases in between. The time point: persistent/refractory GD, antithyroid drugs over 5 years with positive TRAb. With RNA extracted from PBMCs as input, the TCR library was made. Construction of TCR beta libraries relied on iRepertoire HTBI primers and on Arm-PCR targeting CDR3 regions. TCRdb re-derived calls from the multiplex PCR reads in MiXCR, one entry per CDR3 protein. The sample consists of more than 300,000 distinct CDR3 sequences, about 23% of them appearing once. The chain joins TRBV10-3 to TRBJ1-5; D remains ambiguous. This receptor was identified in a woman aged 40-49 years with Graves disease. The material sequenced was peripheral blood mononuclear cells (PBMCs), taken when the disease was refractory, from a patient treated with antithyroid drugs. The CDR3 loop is CAISDSQYSQPQHF. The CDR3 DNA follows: TGTGCCATCAGTGATTCACAGTACAGTCAGCCCCAGCATTTT.